Here is one TCR beta chain with its context. Per germline, CDR1 PRHDT and CDR2 FYEKMQ (reference sequence). The CDR3 spans 15 residues. Trimming cost V 0 bases and J 0 bases, with 8 bases left between them. These data originate in a study of blood T cell repertoires in COVID-19. Under the authors' procedure: The authors estimated nucleated cell counts from reference gene primer amplification. Clones were sequenced by immunoSEQ multiplex PCR, and TCRdb holds only the in-frame ones, with some missing. The D gene and trimming were derived from the DNA, and the V and J assignments and clone size from that table. Among about 250,000 clones listed, 65% to 90% were seen once.

This sequence originates from a woman aged 50 to 65 with acute COVID-19. The source material was PBMCs or T cells enriched from blood (not recorded which). V gene TRBV13 combines with J gene TRBJ1-1; D uncertain. The CDR3 here is CASSLGGSMNTEAFF. The CDR3 nucleotides are TGTGCCAGCAGCTTAGGGGGTAGCATGAACACTGAAGCTTTCTTT. Based on the CDR3 plus reference TRBV13 and TRBJ1-1, the full variable domain is AAGVIQSPRHLIKEKRETATLKCYPIPRHDTVYWYQQGPGQDPQFLISFYEKMQSDKGSIPDRFSAQQFSDYHSELNMSSLELGDSALYFCASSLGGSMNTEAFFGQGTRLTVV.